This record concerns one T cell receptor beta chain sequence. This entry belongs to a study of shared clonotypes between healthy human individuals. As for the study in general: Used for every donor were three CD4 naive, three CD4 memory, two CD8 naive and one CD8 memory plate.

This CDR3 has 18 residues. Losses at the gene ends were 0 bases for V and 3 bases for J; bases not matched to a gene: 5. In germline, CDR1 is LGHNA, CDR2 YSLEER. Assay used: immunoSEQ multiplex PCR; TCRdb lists only in-frame clones, some missing. The table lists over a million clones, roughly 75% of them singletons. Sequences were obtained from memory CD4+ T cells sorted from blood. Subset reported: CD45RA-negative fraction. The chain has TRBV4-3 and TRBJ2-3, with TRBD2 identical over 14 bases. This clonotype originated in a man between 18 and 35 years old in good health. CDR3 loop: CASSQDEGLAGATDTQYF. CDR3 sequence (DNA): TGCGCCAGCAGCCAAGATGAGGGACTAGCGGGAGCAACAGATACGCAGTATTTT.